Listed below are T cell receptor beta chains from one sample, sequenced in a study of T cells and Merkel cell carcinoma outcomes. This table comes from immunoSEQ multiplex PCR, and its TCRdb copy is limited to in-frame clones, with some not included. Of some 1,700 clones listed, 87% were seen once; the top ten hold under 4.5%. The specimen was tumor tissue from Merkel cell carcinoma. The source is a human donor with Merkel cell carcinoma. CDR3s leave out the opening cysteine and the closing phenylalanine or tryptophan.

TRBJ2-5	TRBV7-2	ASSAFDSYQETQY
TRBJ2-4	TRBV7-2	ASSPPGLGTKNIQY
TRBJ1-2	TRBV11-2	ASSLVQINYGYT
TRBJ1-1	TRBV6-5	ASSGTANTEAF
TRBJ2-3	TRBV14	ASSQDRGDTQY
TRBJ2-7	TRBV5-4	ASSLTTADYEQY
TRBJ1-1	TRBV9	ASSASPDGTPNTEAF
TRBJ2-7	TRBV11-2	ASSLGAGLDEQY
TRBJ1-2	TRBV7-8	ASSPDSTGDPYGYT
TRBJ2-7	TRBV10-2	ASRSGLADEQY
TRBJ2-5	TRBV5-1	ASSLGVLETQY
TRBJ2-5	TRBV27	ASSLLWGYTQY
TRBJ1-2	TRBV7-2	ASSPGVSGGYT
TRBJ2-3	TRBV20-1	SVVRDAQY
TRBJ1-2	TRBV6-6	ASSYPTGGDGYT
TRBJ1-6	TRBV4-3	ASSQDLAGGNSPLH
TRBJ2-5	TRBV25-1	ASSDRGHQETQY
TRBJ1-2	TRBV4-1	ASSQDHGFGYT
TRBJ2-5	TRBV7-2	ASSLNSPGGRETQY
TRBJ2-5	TRBV5-1	ASSLGSQGGETQY
TRBJ1-1	TRBV9	ASSTSTGGNTEAF